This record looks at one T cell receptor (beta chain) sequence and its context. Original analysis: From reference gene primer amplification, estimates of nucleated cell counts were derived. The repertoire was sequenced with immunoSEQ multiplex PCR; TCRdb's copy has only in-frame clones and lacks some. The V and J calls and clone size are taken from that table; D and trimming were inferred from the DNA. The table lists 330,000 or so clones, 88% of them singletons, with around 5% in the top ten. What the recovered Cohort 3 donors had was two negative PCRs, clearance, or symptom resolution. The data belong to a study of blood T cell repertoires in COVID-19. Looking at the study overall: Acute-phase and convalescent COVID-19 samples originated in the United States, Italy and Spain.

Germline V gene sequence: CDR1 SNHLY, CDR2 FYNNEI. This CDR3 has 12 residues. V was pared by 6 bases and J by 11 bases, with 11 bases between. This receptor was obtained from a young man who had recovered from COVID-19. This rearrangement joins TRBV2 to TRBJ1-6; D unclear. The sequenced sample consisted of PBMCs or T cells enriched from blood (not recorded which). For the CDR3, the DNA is TGTGCCAGCAGAACCTATCACCCACCCCTCCACTTT. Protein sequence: CASRTYHPPLHF.